This record covers a single T cell receptor beta chain. These data belong to a study of Ad26.COV2.S vaccination and SARS-CoV-2 variants. V dropped 3 bases and J dropped 1 base, with 13 bases sitting between them. Germline assignment: CDR1 MNHEY and CDR2 SVGEGT. This CDR3 comprises 15 residues. The treatment: 15 to 20 received Ad26.COV2.S at low or high dose, single or two shots; several received placebo; per-sample allocation not given. At day 63 after the first vaccine or placebo injection, samples were drawn. Here immunoSEQ multiplex PCR was the method, and the copy in TCRdb shows in-frame clones only, minus some. The sample contains 400,000 to 450,000 clones, around nine tenths of which appear only once.

The chain employs TRBV6-2 or TRBV6-3 and TRBJ2-7, with D possibly matching TRBD2 (6 bases). The source was peripheral blood, collected in a trial of Ad26.COV2.S vaccine versus placebo. The sequence was collected from a person aged 18 to 59 who received the Ad26.COV2.S COVID-19 vaccine or a placebo. CDR3 DNA: TGTGCCAGCAGTTATCTATCCGGGACTTCCTACGAGCAGTACTTC. Amino acids: CASSYLSGTSYEQYF.